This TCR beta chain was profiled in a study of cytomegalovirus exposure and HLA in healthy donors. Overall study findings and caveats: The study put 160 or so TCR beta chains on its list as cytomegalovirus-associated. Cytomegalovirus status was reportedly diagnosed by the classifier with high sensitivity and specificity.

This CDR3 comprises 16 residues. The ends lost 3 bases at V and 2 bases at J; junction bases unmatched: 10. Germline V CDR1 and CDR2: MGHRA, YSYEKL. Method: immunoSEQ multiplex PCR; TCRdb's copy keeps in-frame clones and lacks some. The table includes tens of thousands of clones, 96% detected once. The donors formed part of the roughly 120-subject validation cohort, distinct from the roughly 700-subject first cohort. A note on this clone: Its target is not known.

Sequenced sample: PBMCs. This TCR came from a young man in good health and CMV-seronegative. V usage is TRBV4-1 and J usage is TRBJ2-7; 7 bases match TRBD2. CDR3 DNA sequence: TGCGCCAGCAGCCAGCATAATGCTAGCGGTACCTACGAGCAGTACTTC. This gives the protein CASSQHNASGTYEQYF.